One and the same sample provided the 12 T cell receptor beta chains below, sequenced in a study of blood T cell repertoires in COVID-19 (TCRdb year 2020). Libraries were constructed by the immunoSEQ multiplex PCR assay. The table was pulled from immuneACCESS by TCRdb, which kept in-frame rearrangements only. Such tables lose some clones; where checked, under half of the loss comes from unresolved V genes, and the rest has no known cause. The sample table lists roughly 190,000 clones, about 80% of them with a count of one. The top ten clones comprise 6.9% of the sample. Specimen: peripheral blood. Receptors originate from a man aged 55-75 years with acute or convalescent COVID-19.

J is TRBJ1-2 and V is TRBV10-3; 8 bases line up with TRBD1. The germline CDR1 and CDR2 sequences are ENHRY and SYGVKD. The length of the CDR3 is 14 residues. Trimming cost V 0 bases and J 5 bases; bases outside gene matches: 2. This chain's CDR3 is CAISESDRGYGYTF. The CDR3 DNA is TGTGCCATCAGTGAGTCAGACAGGGGTTATGGCTACACCTTC.

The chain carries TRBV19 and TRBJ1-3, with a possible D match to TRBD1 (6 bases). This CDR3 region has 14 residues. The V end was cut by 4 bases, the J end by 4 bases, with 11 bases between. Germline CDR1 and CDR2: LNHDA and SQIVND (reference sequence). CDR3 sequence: CASSKGEYGNTIYF. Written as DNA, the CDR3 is TGTGCCAGTAGTAAGGGGGAGTACGGAAACACCATATATTTT.

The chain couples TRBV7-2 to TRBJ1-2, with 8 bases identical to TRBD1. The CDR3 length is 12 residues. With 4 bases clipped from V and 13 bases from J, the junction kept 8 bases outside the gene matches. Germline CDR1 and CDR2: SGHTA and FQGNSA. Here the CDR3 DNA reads TGTGCCAGCAGCTCCGGGACAGGCGCTCTCACCTTC. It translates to CASSSGTGALTF.

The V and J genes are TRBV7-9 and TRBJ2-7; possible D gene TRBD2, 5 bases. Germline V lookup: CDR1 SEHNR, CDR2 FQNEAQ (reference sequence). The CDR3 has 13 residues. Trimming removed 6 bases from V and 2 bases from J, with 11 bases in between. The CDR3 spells CASSRGNPYEQYF. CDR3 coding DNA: TGTGCCAGCAGTCGGGGAAATCCCTACGAGCAGTACTTC.

The DNA of the CDR3 is TGTGCCAGCAGTTCCGCCAACAGGGGATATGGCTACACCTTC. It yields the protein CASSSANRGYGYTF. The rearrangement joins TRBV6-5 to TRBJ1-2; TRBD1 matches 7 bases. Germline trimming cut 4 bases from V and 5 bases from J; bases unmatched to any gene: 7. The CDR3 extends over 14 amino acids. Germline CDR1 MNHEY, CDR2 SVGAGI.

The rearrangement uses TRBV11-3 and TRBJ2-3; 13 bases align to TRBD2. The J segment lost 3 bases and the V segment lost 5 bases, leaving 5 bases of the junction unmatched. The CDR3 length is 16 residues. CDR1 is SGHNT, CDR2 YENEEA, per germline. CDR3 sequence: CASSLQTSGGTDTQYF. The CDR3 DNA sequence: TGTGCCAGCAGCCTCCAGACTAGCGGGGGGACAGATACGCAGTATTTT.

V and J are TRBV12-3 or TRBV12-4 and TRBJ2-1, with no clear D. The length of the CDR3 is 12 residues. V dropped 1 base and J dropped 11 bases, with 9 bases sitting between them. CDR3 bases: TGTGCCAGCAGTTTAGTGGCAGACAAGCAGTTCTTC. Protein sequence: CASSLVADKQFF.

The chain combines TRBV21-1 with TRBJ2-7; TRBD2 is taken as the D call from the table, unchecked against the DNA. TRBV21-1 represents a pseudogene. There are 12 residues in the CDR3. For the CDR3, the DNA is TGTGCCAGCAGCACGTTTTTACTTAAGCAGTACTTC. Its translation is CASSTFLLKQYF.

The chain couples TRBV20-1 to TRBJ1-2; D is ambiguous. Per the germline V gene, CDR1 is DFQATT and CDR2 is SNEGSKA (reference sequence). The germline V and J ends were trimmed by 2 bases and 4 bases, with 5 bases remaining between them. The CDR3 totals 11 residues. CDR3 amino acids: CSARQVYGYTF. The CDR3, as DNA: TGCAGTGCTAGACAGGTCTATGGCTACACCTTC.

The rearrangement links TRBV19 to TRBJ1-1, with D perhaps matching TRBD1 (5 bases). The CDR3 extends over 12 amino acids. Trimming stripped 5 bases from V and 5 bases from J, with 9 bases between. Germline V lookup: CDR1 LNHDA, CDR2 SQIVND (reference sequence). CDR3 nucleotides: TGTGCCAGTAGTCCGACAGAGACTGAAGCTTTCTTT. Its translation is CASSPTETEAFF. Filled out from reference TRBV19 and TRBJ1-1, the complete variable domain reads DGGITQSPKYLFRKEGQNVTLSCEQNLNHDAMYWYRQDPGQGLRLIYYSQIVNDFQKGDIAEGYSVSREKKESFPLTVTSAQKNPTAFYLCASSPTETEAFFGQGTRLTVV.

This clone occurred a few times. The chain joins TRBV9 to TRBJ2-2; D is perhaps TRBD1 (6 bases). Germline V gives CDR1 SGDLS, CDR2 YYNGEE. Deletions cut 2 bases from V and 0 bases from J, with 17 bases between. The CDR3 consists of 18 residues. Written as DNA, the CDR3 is TGTGCCAGCAGCGTTGGCCCTGGACAGTACTCGAACACCGGGGAGCTGTTTTTT. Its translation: CASSVGPGQYSNTGELFF.

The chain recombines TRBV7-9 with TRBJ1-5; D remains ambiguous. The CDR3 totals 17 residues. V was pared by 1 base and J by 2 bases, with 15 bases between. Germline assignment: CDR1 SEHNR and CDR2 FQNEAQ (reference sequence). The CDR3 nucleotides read TGTGCCAGCAGCTTAGAGGAGGGCCTTGGGGGCAATCAGCCCCAGCATTTT. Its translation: CASSLEEGLGGNQPQHF. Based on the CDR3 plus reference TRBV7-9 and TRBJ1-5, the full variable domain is DTGVSQNPRHKITKRGQNVTFRCDPISEHNRLYWYRQTLGQGPEFLTYFQNEAQLEKSRLLSDRFSAERPKGSFSTLEIQRTEQGDSAMYLCASSLEEGLGGNQPQHFGDGTRLSIL.